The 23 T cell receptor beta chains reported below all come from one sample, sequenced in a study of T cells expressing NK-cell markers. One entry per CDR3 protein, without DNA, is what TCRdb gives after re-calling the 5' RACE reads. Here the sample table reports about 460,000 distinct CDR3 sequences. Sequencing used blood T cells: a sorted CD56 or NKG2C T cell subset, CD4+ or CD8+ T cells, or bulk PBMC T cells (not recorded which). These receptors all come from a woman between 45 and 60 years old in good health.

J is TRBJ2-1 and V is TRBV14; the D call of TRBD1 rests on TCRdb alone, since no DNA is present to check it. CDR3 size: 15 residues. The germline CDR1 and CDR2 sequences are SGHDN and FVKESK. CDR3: CASSHPRTPYNEQFF.

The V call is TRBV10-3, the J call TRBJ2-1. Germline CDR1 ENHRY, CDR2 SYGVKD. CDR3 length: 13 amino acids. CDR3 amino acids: CAISEYSRNEQFF.

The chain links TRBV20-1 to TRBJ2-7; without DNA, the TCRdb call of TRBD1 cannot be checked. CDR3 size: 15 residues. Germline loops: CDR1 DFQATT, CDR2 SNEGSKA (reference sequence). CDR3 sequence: CSVTSSGTAAYEQYF.

CDR3 in amino acids: CASSSDYGYTF. This chain connects TRBV5-1 to TRBJ1-2. The length of the CDR3 is 11 residues. Germline V gives CDR1 SGHRS, CDR2 YFSETQ.

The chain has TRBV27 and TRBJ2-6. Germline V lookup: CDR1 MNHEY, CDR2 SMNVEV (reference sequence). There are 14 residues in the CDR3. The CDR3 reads CASRGGAGANVLTF.

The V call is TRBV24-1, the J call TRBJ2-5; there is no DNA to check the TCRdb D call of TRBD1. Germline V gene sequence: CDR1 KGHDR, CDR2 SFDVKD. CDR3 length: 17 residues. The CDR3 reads CATSDQAGAGGVETQYF.

The CDR3 loop is CASRQTGAQQEKLFF. The rearrangement joins TRBV7-9 to TRBJ1-4; TCRdb's D call, TRBD1, is unchecked because there is no DNA. The CDR3 sequence is 15 residues long. Germline CDR1 SEHNR, CDR2 FQNEAQ (reference sequence).

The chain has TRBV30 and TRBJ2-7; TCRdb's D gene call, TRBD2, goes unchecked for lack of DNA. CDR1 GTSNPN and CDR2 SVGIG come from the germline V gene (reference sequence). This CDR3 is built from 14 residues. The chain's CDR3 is CAWKRGLLAGEQYF.

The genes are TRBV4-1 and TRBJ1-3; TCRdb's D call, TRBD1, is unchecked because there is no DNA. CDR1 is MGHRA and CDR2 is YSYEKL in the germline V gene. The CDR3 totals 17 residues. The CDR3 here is CASSQGGPGGKGNTIYF.

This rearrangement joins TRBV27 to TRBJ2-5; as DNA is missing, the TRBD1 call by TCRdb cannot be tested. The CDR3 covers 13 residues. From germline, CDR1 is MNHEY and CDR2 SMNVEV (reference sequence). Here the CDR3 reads CASSPGEQETQYF.

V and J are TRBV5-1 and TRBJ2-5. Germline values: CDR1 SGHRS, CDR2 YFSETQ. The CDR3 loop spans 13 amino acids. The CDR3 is CASSQRIKETQYF.

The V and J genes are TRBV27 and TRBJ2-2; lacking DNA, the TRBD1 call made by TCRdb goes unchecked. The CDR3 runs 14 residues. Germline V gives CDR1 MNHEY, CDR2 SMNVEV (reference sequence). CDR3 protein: CATRRTGGTGELFF.

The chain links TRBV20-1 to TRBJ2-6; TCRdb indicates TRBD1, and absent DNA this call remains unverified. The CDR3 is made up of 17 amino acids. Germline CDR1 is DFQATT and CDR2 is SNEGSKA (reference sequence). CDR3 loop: CSASPQGYNSGANVLTF.

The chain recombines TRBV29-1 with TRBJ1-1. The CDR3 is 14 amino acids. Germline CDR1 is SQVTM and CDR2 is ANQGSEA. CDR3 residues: CSVGSGFMNTEAFF.

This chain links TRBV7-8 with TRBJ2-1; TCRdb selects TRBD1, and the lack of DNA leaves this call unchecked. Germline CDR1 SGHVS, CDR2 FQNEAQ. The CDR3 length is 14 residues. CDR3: CASSLVAGQAEQFF.

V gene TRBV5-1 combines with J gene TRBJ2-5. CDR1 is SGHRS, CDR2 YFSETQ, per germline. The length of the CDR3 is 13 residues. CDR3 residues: CASSWIRLETQYF.

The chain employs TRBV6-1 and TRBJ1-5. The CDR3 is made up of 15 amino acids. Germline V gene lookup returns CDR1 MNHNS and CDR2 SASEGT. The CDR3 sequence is CASSVSGAPNQPQHF.

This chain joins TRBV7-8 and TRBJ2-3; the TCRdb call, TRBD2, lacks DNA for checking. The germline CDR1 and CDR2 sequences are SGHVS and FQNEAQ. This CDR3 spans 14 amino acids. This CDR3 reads CASSSRWETDTQYF.

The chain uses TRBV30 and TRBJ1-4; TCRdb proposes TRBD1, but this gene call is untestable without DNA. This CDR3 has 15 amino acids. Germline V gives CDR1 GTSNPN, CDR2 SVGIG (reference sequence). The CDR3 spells CAWSRYGTTNEKLFF.

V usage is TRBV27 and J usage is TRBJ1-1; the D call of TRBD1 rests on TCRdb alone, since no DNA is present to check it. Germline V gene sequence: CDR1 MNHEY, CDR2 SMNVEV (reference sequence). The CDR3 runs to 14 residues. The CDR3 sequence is CASSLFGQGAEAFF.

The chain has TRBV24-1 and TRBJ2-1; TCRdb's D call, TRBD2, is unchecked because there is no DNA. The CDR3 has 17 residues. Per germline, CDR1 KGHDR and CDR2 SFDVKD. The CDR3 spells CATSDVTSGGAYNEQFF.

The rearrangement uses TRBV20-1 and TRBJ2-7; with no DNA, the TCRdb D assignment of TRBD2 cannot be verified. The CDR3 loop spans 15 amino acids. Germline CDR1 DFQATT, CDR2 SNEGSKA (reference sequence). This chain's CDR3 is CSAAGSSGLSYEQYF.

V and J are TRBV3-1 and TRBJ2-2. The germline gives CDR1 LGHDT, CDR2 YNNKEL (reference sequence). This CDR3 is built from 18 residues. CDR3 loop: CASSQDPPNPTNTGELFF. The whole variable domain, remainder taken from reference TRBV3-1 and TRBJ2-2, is DTAVSQTPKYLVTQMGNDKSIKCEQNLGHDTMYWYKQDSKKFLKIMFSYNNKELIINETVPNRFSPKSPDKAHLNLHINSLELGDSAVYFCASSQDPPNPTNTGELFFGEGSRLTVL.